The 4 T cell receptor beta chains given below trace back to one sample, sequenced in a study of Ad26.COV2.S vaccination and SARS-CoV-2 variants. This sample's treatment: 15 to 20 received Ad26.COV2.S at low or high dose, single or two shots; 5 received placebo; per-sample allocation not given. All samples were drawn on day 63, counting from the first vaccine or placebo injection. The table came from immunoSEQ multiplex PCR; TCRdb's copy has only in-frame clones and leaves some out. The sample records about 680,000 clones, approximately 88% being singletons. The sample in question was peripheral blood, obtained in a trial of Ad26.COV2.S vaccine versus placebo. These receptors all stem from a person between 18 and 65 years old who received the Ad26.COV2.S COVID-19 vaccine or a placebo.

V is TRBV27 and J is TRBJ1-5, with TRBD1 as a possible D gene (5 bases). The germline gives CDR1 MNHEY, CDR2 SMNVEV (reference sequence). V was cut by 2 bases and J by 0 bases, with 5 bases left in between. The CDR3 is 14 residues long. CDR3 residues: CASSLQGSNQPQHF. CDR3 in DNA: TGTGCCAGCAGTTTACAGGGTAGCAATCAGCCCCAGCATTTT.

This chain links TRBV27 with TRBJ2-5, with 10 nucleotides matching TRBD2. The CDR3 spans 14 residues. V lost 4 bases, J lost 3 bases, and 2 bases stayed unmatched. The germline V gene encodes CDR1 MNHEY and CDR2 SMNVEV (reference sequence). The CDR3 sequence is CASSWLAGEETQYF. As DNA, the CDR3 is TGTGCCAGCAGTTGGCTAGCGGGAGAAGAGACCCAGTACTTC.

This clone has only a few counts. The chain combines TRBV11-2 with TRBJ1-6; D may be TRBD1 (5 bases). Deletions cut 3 bases from V and 9 bases from J, with 15 bases between. CDR1 SGHAT and CDR2 FQNNGV come from the germline V gene. The CDR3 runs 15 residues. In DNA form, the CDR3 reads TGTGCCAGCAGCTTCCGGGGGTCGTCAGGTTCACCCCTCCACTTT. This sequence encodes CASSFRGSSGSPLHF.

The rearrangement links TRBV7-2 to TRBJ1-1; no reliable D call. The CDR3 has 13 amino acids. The V end lost 5 bases, the J end lost 6 bases, and 13 bases lay between the germline ends. CDR1 is SGHTA and CDR2 is FQGNSA in the germline V gene. The CDR3, as DNA: TGTGCCAGCAGCGGACCCCCCCACGCTGAAGCTTTCTTT. Residues: CASSGPPHAEAFF.